This entry lists 17 T cell receptor beta chains sequenced from one sample in a study of blood T cell repertoires in COVID-19. Produced via immunoSEQ multiplex PCR; TCRdb's table is partial and in-frame only. The table lists 200,000 to 250,000 clones, about 83% of them singletons. Input material: PBMCs or T cells enriched from blood (not recorded which). These receptors came from a woman between 45 and 60 years old who had been exposed to COVID-19.

The chain joins TRBV18 to TRBJ2-6; TRBD1 is a possible D gene (6 bases). This CDR3 is built from 16 residues. Trimming took 3 bases from V and 2 from J, leaving 11 bases between them. In germline, CDR1 is KGHSH, CDR2 LQKENI. The CDR3 DNA is TGTGCCAGCTCACCGTTAGCAGGGGCTGGGGCCAACGTCCTGACTTTC. This sequence encodes CASSPLAGAGANVLTF.

The chain joins TRBV24-1 to TRBJ2-3; D not certain. Trimming left V 3 bases short and J 3 bases short, with 3 bases between. The CDR3 has 12 amino acids. Per germline, CDR1 KGHDR and CDR2 SFDVKD. CDR3 residues: CATSDQTDTQYF. The CDR3 DNA reads as TGTGCCACCAGTGATCAGACAGATACGCAGTATTTT.

The gene calls are TRBV5-4 and TRBJ1-2; 8 nucleotides line up with TRBD1. Germline V gene data show CDR1 as SGHNT and CDR2 as YYREEE (reference sequence). The V gene end was trimmed by 0 bases and the J gene end by 7 bases; junction bases not matched to a gene: 5. The CDR3 contains 14 residues. This chain's CDR3 is CASSLAGGAGGYTF. CDR3 nucleotides: TGTGCCAGCAGCTTGGCAGGGGGCGCGGGTGGCTACACCTTC. The variable domain in full, completed from reference TRBV5-4 and TRBJ1-2, reads ETGVTQSPTHLIKTRGQQVTLRCSSQSGHNTVSWYQQALGQGPQFIFQYYREEENGRGNFPPRFSGLQFPNYSSELNVNALELDDSALYLCASSLAGGAGGYTFGSGTRLTVV.

The chain combines TRBV5-4 with TRBJ1-4; perhaps TRBD1 as D (6 bases). From germline, CDR1 is SGHNT and CDR2 YYREEE (reference sequence). The V end was cut by 3 bases, the J end by 8 bases, with 14 bases between. The CDR3 is 14 residues long. The CDR3 protein is CASSSEWTAEKLFF. The CDR3 DNA reads TGTGCCAGCAGCTCCGAATGGACAGCAGAAAAACTGTTTTTT.

The V gene is TRBV7-8, the J gene TRBJ1-1; 7 bases align to TRBD1. Per the germline V gene, CDR1 is SGHVS and CDR2 is FQNEAQ. This CDR3 spans 13 amino acids. Trimming at V came to 10 bases and at J to 4 bases, leaving 9 bases not matched to a gene. This CDR3 is CATTTGSGTEAFF. As DNA, the CDR3 is TGTGCCACCACGACAGGGTCGGGCACTGAAGCTTTCTTT.

The chain joins TRBV9 to TRBJ2-3; 8 bases fit TRBD2. Losses at the gene ends were 0 bases for V and 3 bases for J; bases not matched to a gene: 6. The CDR3 consists of 16 residues. Germline CDR1 and CDR2: SGDLS and YYNGEE. CDR3 sequence (DNA): TGTGCCAGCAGCGTAGTGACGGGGGGGTATACAGATACGCAGTATTTT. Translation gives CASSVVTGGYTDTQYF.

The V call is TRBV5-4, the J call TRBJ2-3; 15 bases agree with TRBD2. This CDR3 contains 16 residues. J was trimmed by 6 bases and V by 4 bases; bases with no gene match: 6. The germline CDR1 and CDR2 sequences are SGHNT and YYREEE (reference sequence). CDR3 in amino acids: CASSPGTSGGRDTQYF. The CDR3 nucleotides are TGTGCCAGCAGCCCAGGGACTAGCGGGGGGCGGGATACGCAGTATTTT.

The chain joins TRBV3-1 (or the pseudogene TRBV3-2) to TRBJ1-6; D gene ambiguous. V dropped 0 bases and J dropped 9 bases, with 6 bases sitting between them. CDR1 and CDR2 (germline): LGHDT, YNNKEL (reference sequence). The CDR3 totals 13 residues. CDR3 loop: CASSQEEGSPLHF. The CDR3, as DNA: TGTGCCAGCAGCCAAGAAGAGGGTTCACCCCTCCACTTT.

The gene calls are TRBV5-4 and TRBJ1-4; the match to TRBD1 covers 8 bases. V lost 7 bases to trimming and J lost 6 bases; unmatched junction nucleotides: 5. Germline CDR1 SGHNT, CDR2 YYREEE (reference sequence). The CDR3 runs 13 residues. The CDR3 reads CASGDRGYEKLFF. Written as DNA, the CDR3 is TGTGCCAGCGGTGACAGGGGTTATGAAAAACTGTTTTTT.

This chain connects TRBV19 to TRBJ1-1; D is unclear. Between the trimmed V and J ends, which lost 7 bases and 8 bases, there was a span of 8 bases. Germline lookup yields CDR1 LNHDA and CDR2 SQIVND (reference sequence). The CDR3 has 10 amino acids. The CDR3 loop reads CASTSGEAFF. The CDR3 region has the DNA TGTGCCAGTACAAGCGGAGAAGCTTTCTTT.

The rearrangement links TRBV7-9 to TRBJ2-7, with TRBD1 matching 7 bases. V gave up 3 bases and J gave up 6 bases; unmatched junction bases: 5. This CDR3 region has 13 residues. CDR1 is SEHNR, CDR2 FQNEAQ, per germline (reference sequence). CDR3 nucleotides: TGTGCCAGCAGCTTCCGGACAGGCGGCGAGCAGTACTTC. Translation gives CASSFRTGGEQYF. Full variable domain (missing parts from reference TRBV7-9 and TRBJ2-7): DTGVSQNPRHKITKRGQNVTFRCDPISEHNRLYWYRQTLGQGPEFLTYFQNEAQLEKSRLLSDRFSAERPKGSFSTLEIQRTEQGDSAMYLCASSFRTGGEQYFGPGTRLTVT.

The rearrangement joins TRBV6-5 to TRBJ1-2, with 7 nucleotides matching TRBD1. This CDR3 contains 15 residues. Germline-derived CDR1 and CDR2 are MNHEY and SVGAGI. After removal of 2 bases from V and 7 bases from J, the junction contained 10 bases not matched to a gene. CDR3 bases: TGTGCCAGCAGTTACCTTTCTAACAGGGGTGGTGGCTACACCTTC. Protein: CASSYLSNRGGGYTF.

This clone was counted only a few times. V usage is TRBV2 and J usage is TRBJ2-3; 12 positions agree with TRBD2. In germline, CDR1 is SNHLY, CDR2 FYNNEI. Trimming cost V 8 bases and J 4 bases; bases outside gene matches: 10. The CDR3 has 16 amino acids. The CDR3 region has the DNA TGTGCCAGCGTCATGCTAGCGGGGGGGCTAGCAGATACGCAGTATTTT. Protein: CASVMLAGGLADTQYF.

This CDR3 is CATSESTGTAEAFF. The DNA of the CDR3 is TGTGCCACCAGTGAATCCACCGGGACAGCTGAAGCTTTCTTT. V is TRBV24-1 and J is TRBJ1-1; 7 positions match TRBD1. Trimming took 4 bases from V and 6 from J; bases not matched to a gene: 7. The germline V gene encodes CDR1 KGHDR and CDR2 SFDVKD. This CDR3 is 14 amino acids long.

This sequence joins TRBV29-1 and TRBJ1-2; 7 nucleotides line up with TRBD1. From germline, CDR1 is SQVTM and CDR2 ANQGSEA. J was trimmed by 4 bases and V by 2 bases; bases with no gene match: 4. The CDR3 is 13 residues long. CDR3 loop: CSVESAGGYGYTF. Written as DNA, the CDR3 is TGCAGCGTTGAATCGGCAGGGGGCTATGGCTACACCTTC.

The rearrangement joins TRBV5-6 to TRBJ1-5; D may be TRBD1 (5 bases). Trimming pared 2 bases from V and 8 bases from J, leaving 11 bases between. From germline, CDR1 is SGHDT and CDR2 YYEEEE. This CDR3 is built from 13 residues. The DNA of the CDR3 is TGTGCCAGCAGCTTCGGGGGAGGCGAGCCCCAGCATTTT. It yields the protein CASSFGGGEPQHF.

V is TRBV7-9 and J is TRBJ1-3; tentatively, D is TRBD1 (6 bases). The CDR3 length is 15 residues. Germline-derived CDR1 and CDR2 are SEHNR and FQNEAQ (reference sequence). V gave up 5 bases and J gave up 3 bases, with 14 bases separating them. The DNA of the CDR3 is TGTGCCAGCAGCCTACTCAGGGGCTTTGGAAACACCATATATTTT. Amino acids: CASSLLRGFGNTIYF. Supplemented by reference TRBV7-9 and TRBJ1-3, the full variable domain reads DTGVSQNPRHKITKRGQNVTFRCDPISEHNRLYWYRQTLGQGPEFLTYFQNEAQLEKSRLLSDRFSAERPKGSFSTLEIQRTEQGDSAMYLCASSLLRGFGNTIYFGEGSWLTVV.